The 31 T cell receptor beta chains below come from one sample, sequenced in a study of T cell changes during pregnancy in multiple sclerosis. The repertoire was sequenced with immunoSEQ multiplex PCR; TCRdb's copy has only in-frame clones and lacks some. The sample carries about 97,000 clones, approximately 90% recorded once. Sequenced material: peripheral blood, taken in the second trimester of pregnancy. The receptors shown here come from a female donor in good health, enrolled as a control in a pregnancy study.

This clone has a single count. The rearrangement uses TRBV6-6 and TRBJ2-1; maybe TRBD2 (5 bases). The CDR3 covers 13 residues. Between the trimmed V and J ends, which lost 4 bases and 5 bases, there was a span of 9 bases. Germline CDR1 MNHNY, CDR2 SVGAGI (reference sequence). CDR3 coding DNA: TGTGCCAGCAGTTTTGAGGGCCACAATGAGCAGTTCTTC. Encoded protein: CASSFEGHNEQFF.

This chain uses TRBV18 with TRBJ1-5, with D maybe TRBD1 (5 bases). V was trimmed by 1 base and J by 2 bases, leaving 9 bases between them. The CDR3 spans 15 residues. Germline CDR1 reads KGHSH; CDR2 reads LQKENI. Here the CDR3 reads CASSPRQGGNQPQHF. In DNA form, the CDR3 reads TGTGCCAGCTCACCACGCCAGGGTGGCAATCAGCCCCAGCATTTT.

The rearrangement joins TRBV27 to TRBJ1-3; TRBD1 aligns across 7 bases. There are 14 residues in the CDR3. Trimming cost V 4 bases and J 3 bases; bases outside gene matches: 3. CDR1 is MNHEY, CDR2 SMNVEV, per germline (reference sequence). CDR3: CASSSTGLGNTIYF. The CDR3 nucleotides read TGTGCCAGCAGTTCGACAGGGCTTGGAAACACCATATATTTT.

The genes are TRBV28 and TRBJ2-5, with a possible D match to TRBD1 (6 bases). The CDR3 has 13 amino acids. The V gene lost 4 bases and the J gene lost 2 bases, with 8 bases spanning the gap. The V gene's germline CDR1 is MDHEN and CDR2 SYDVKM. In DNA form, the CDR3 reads TGTGCCAGCAGTTCCGGACAGCAAGAGACCCAGTACTTC. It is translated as CASSSGQQETQYF.

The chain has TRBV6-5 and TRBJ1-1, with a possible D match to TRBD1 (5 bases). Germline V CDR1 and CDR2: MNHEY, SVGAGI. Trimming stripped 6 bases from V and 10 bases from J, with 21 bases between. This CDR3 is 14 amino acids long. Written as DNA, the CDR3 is TGTGCCAGCAGCCTTACGGCCGGGGCGCGGGGAGCTTTCTTT. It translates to CASSLTAGARGAFF.

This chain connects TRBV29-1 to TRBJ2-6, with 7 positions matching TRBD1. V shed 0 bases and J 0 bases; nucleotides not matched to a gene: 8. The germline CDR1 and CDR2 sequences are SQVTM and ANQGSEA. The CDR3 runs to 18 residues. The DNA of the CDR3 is TGCAGCGTTGAAGAAAGGGACAGACTTTTCTCTGGGGCCAACGTCCTGACTTTC. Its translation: CSVEERDRLFSGANVLTF.

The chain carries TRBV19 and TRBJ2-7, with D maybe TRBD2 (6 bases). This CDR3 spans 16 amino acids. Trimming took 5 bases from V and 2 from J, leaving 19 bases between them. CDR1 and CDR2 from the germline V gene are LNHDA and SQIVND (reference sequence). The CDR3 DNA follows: TGTGCCAGTAGTTCGGCCGGGACTGCAGCCCCCTACGAGCAGTACTTC. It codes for CASSSAGTAAPYEQYF.

Here the CDR3 DNA reads TGTGCTAGTGGTTTAGCGGGGGGAAACACCATATATTTT. Translation: CASGLAGGNTIYF. V gene TRBV12-5 combines with J gene TRBJ1-3; no definite D call. This CDR3 is 13 amino acids long. The V end was cut by 3 bases, the J end by 4 bases, with 7 bases between. Per the germline V gene, CDR1 is LGHNT and CDR2 is FRNRAP.

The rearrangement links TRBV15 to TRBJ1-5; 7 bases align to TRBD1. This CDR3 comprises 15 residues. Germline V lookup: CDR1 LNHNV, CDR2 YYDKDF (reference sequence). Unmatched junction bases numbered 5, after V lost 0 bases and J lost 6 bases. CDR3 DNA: TGTGCCACCAGCAGAGAAAAGGGGGCAGGTCAGCCCCAGCATTTT. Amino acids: CATSREKGAGQPQHF.

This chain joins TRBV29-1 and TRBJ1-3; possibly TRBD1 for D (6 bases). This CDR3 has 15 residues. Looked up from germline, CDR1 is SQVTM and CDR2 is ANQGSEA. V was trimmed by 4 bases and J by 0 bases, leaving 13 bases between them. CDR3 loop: CSVAAGQLSGNTIYF. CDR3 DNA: TGCAGCGTTGCGGCCGGACAGCTCTCTGGAAACACCATATATTTT.

CDR3 region: CASSGGRIAGGADTQYF. The CDR3 DNA is TGTGCCAGCAGCGGAGGCCGAATAGCGGGAGGGGCAGATACGCAGTATTTT. The chain links TRBV5-4 to TRBJ2-3, with TRBD2 matching 11 bases. Germline-derived CDR1 and CDR2 are SGHNT and YYREEE (reference sequence). Trimming cost V 4 bases and J 4 bases; bases outside gene matches: 11. The CDR3 contains 17 residues.

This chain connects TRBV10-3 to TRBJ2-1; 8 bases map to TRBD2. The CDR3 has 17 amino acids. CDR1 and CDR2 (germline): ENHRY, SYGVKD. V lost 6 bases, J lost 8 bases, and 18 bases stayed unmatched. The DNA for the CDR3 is TGTGCCATCAGCGGGGGGGGAAGGGAGGGCCTCCGCGATGAGCAGTTCTTC. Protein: CAISGGGREGLRDEQFF.

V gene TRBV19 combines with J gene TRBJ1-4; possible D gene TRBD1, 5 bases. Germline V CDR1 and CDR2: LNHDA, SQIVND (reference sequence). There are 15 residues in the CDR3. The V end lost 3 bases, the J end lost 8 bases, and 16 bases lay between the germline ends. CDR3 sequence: CASSIDRGVVEKLFF. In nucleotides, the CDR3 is TGTGCCAGTAGTATTGATCGGGGGGTTGTGGAAAAACTGTTTTTT.

Written as DNA, the CDR3 is TGTGCCATCAAACAGGGGTCTTCCTACGAGCAGTACTTC. Its translation: CAIKQGSSYEQYF. The chain links TRBV10-3 to TRBJ2-7; TRBD1 agrees at 7 bases. With V trimmed by 7 bases and J by 1 base, 4 bases remained unmatched. The CDR3 covers 13 residues. Germline V gene lookup returns CDR1 ENHRY and CDR2 SYGVKD.

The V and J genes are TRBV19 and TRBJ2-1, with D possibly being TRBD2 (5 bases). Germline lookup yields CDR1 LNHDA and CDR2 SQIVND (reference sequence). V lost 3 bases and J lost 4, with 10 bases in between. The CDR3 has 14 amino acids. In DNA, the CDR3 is TGTGCCAGTAGTATGCGAAGCGGTTACAATGAGCAGTTCTTC. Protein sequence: CASSMRSGYNEQFF.

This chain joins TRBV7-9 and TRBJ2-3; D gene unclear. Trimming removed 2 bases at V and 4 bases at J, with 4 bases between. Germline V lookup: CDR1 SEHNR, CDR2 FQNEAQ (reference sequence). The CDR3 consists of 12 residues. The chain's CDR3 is CASSLTSDTQYF. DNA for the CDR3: TGTGCCAGCAGCTTAACATCAGATACGCAGTATTTT.

The CDR3 DNA follows: TGTGCCAGCAGCGTTGGGACCTCGGGACAGTACAATGAGCAGTTCTTC. Residues: CASSVGTSGQYNEQFF. This chain joins TRBV5-5 and TRBJ2-1; 7 positions agree with TRBD1. CDR1 and CDR2 (germline): SGHKS, YYEKEE (reference sequence). The CDR3 is made up of 16 amino acids. Losses at the gene ends were 4 bases for V and 4 bases for J; bases not matched to a gene: 11.

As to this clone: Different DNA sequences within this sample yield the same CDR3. The CDR3 DNA reads as TGTGCCTGGAGTGTAGGGGGTCAGCCCCAGCATTTT. This gives the protein CAWSVGGQPQHF. The chain recombines TRBV30 with TRBJ1-5; TRBD1 might be the D (6 bases). Deletions cut 0 bases from V and 6 bases from J, with 6 bases between. CDR1 and CDR2 from the germline V gene are GTSNPN and SVGIG (reference sequence). The CDR3 has 12 amino acids.

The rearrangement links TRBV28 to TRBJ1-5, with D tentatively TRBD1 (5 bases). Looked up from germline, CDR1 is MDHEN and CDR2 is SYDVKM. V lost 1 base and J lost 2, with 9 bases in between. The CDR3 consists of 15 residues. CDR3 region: CASSLSQGRNQPQHF. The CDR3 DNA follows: TGTGCCAGCAGTTTATCGCAGGGTCGCAATCAGCCCCAGCATTTT.

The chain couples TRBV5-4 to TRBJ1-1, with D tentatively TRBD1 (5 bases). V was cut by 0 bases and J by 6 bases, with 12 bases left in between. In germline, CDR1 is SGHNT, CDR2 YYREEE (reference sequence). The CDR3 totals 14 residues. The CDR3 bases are TGTGCCAGCAGCTTGGTTGGGCAGGGTGCTGAAGCTTTCTTT. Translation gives CASSLVGQGAEAFF.

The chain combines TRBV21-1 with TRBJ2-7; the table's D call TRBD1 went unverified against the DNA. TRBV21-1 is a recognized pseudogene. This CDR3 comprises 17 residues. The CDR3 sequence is CASSTPRTGGDSYEQYF. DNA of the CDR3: TGTGCCAGCAGCACTCCCCGGACAGGGGGCGACTCCTACGAGCAGTACTTC.

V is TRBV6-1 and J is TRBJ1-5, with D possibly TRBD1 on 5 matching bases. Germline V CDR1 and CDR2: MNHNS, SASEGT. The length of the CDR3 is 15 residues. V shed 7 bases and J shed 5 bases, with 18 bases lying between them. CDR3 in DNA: TGTGCCAGCATACCCCGCGGCAGGGAGGATCAGCCCCAGCATTTT. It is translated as CASIPRGREDQPQHF.

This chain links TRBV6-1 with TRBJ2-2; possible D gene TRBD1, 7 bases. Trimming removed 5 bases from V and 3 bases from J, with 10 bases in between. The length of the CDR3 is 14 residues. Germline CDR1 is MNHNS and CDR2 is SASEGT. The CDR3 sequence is CASSRRGDTGELFF. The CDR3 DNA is TGTGCCAGCAGTCGCAGGGGGGACACCGGGGAGCTGTTTTTT.

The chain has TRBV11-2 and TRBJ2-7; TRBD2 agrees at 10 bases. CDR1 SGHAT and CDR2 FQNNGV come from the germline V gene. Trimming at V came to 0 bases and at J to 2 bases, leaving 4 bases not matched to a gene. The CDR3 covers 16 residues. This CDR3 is CASSLELAGQTYEQYF. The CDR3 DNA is TGTGCCAGCAGCTTAGAACTAGCGGGACAAACCTACGAGCAGTACTTC.

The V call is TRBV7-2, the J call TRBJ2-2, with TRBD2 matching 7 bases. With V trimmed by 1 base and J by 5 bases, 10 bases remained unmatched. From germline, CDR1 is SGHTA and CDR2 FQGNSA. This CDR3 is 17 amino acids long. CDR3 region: CASSLGVGGIKTGELFF. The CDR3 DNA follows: TGTGCCAGCAGCTTAGGTGTGGGGGGGATTAAGACCGGGGAGCTGTTTTTT.

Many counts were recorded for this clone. For the CDR3, the DNA is TGTGCCAGCAGTGACTCCCCGGGGGACCGGAAAGATACGCAGTATTTT. This gives the protein CASSDSPGDRKDTQYF. This chain connects TRBV6-4 to TRBJ2-3; tentatively, D is TRBD2 (6 bases). The germline V gene encodes CDR1 MRHNA and CDR2 SNTAGT. V dropped 0 bases and J dropped 5 bases, with 15 bases sitting between them. This CDR3 has 16 residues.

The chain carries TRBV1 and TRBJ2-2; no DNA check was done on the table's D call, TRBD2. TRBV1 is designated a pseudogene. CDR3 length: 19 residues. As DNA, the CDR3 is TGCACCAGCAGCCCAGACCCTTGGCCGGGTCGCAAGGCGACCGGGGAGCTGTTTTTT. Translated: CTSSPDPWPGRKATGELFF.

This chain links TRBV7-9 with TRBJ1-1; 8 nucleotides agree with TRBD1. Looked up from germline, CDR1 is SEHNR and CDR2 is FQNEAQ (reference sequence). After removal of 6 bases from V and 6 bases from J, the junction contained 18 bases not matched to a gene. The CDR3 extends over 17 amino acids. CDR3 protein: CASSLPPRQGWFAEAFF. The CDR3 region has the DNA TGTGCCAGCAGTCTTCCCCCGCGACAGGGGTGGTTCGCTGAAGCTTTCTTT.

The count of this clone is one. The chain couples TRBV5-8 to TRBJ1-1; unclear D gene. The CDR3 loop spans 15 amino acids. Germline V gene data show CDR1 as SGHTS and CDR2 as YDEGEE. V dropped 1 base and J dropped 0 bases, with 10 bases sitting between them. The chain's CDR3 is CASSLIFGVNTEAFF. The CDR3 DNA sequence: TGTGCCAGCAGCTTGATCTTCGGGGTGAACACTGAAGCTTTCTTT.

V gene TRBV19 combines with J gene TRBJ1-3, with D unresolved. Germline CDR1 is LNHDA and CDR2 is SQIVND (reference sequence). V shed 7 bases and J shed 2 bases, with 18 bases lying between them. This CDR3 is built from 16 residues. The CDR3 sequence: CASTTLQVVPGNTIYF. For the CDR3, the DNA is TGTGCCAGTACCACCCTCCAGGTTGTGCCTGGAAACACCATATATTTT. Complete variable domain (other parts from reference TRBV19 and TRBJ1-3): DGGITQSPKYLFRKEGQNVTLSCEQNLNHDAMYWYRQDPGQGLRLIYYSQIVNDFQKGDIAEGYSVSREKKESFPLTVTSAQKNPTAFYLCASTTLQVVPGNTIYFGEGSWLTVV.

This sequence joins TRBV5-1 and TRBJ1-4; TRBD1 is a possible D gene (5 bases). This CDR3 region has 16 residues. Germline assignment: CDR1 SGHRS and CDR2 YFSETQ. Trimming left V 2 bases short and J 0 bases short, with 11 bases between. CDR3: CASSLGRGTTNEKLFF. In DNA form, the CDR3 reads TGCGCCAGCAGCTTAGGGCGGGGCACAACTAATGAAAAACTGTTTTTT. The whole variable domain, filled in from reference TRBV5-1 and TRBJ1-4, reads KAGVTQTPRYLIKTRGQQVTLSCSPISGHRSVSWYQQTPGQGLQFLFEYFSETQRNKGNFPGRFSGRQFSNSRSEMNVSTLELGDSALYLCASSLGRGTTNEKLFFGSGTQLSVL.